This TCR beta chain came from a study of T cells expressing NK-cell markers. Background on the study: Cells sorted as CD3+CD56+NKG2C+, CD3+CD56+NKG2C- and CD3+CD56-NKG2C+ T cells supplied the TCR beta repertoires.

Notes on this clonotype: Its antigen is undetermined.

General study findings and limits: The HCMV specificity of the expanded NKG2C+ T cell clones stayed unresolved. Similarly, these clonotypes led the CD3+CD56-NKG2C+ fraction as well in several donors.

The CDR3 consists of 15 residues. Germline CDR1 SQVTM, CDR2 ANQGSEA. UMIs were included in TCR beta cDNA generated by 5'RACE template switching. TCRdb re-analyzed the 5' RACE reads; it lists each CDR3 protein once, without DNA. In all, the sample yields about 390,000 distinct CDR3 sequences. Source material: blood T cells: a sorted CD56 or NKG2C T cell subset, CD4+ or CD8+ T cells, or bulk PBMC T cells (not recorded which). The sequence was obtained from a woman aged 45-59 years in good health. The chain recombines TRBV29-1 with TRBJ2-5; TCRdb names TRBD2, which stays unverified in the absence of DNA. CDR3 residues: CSVVPLAGGFETQYF.